These 18 T cell receptor beta chains were all obtained from the same sample, sequenced in a study of blood T cell repertoires in COVID-19. Profiled with immunoSEQ multiplex PCR; TCRdb holds only in-frame clones, not every one. The table includes roughly 260,000 clones, about 87% detected once. Sequencing was carried out using peripheral blood. Source of these receptors: a man in his fifties or sixties who had recovered from COVID-19.

The sample holds a few counts of this clone. This CDR3 reads CASSPPTGTPNTEAFF. CDR3 coding DNA: TGTGCCAGCAGCCCGCCCACCGGGACACCGAACACTGAAGCTTTCTTT. This rearrangement joins TRBV7-6 to TRBJ1-1, with D possibly being TRBD1 (6 bases). Germline-derived CDR1 and CDR2 are SGHVS and FNYEAQ. The CDR3 totals 16 residues. Deletions cut 5 bases from V and 1 base from J, with 17 bases between.

The chain couples TRBV7-9 to TRBJ2-4; a possible D gene is TRBD1 (6 bases). Germline V gives CDR1 SEHNR, CDR2 FQNEAQ (reference sequence). The V end was cut by 7 bases, the J end by 6 bases, with 16 bases between. The CDR3 contains 14 residues. Here the CDR3 DNA reads TGTGCCAGCACCAAGACAGGATCCCTAAACATTCAGTACTTC. Residues: CASTKTGSLNIQYF.

The chain combines TRBV5-4 with TRBJ2-1; TRBD2 matches at 11 bases. V was pared by 2 bases and J by 7 bases, with 5 bases of the junction left unmatched. CDR1 and CDR2 (germline): SGHNT, YYREEE (reference sequence). The CDR3 spans 15 residues. The CDR3 loop is CASSLLAGGQNEQFF. The CDR3 bases are TGTGCCAGCAGCTTATTAGCGGGGGGGCAAAATGAGCAGTTCTTC.

The rearrangement uses TRBV5-8 and TRBJ1-1; D gene ambiguous. Germline-derived CDR1 and CDR2 are SGHTS and YDEGEE. The CDR3 spans 14 residues. Trimming pared 0 bases from V and 1 base from J, leaving 7 bases between. The CDR3 loop reads CASSLEPGNTEAFF. In nucleotides, the CDR3 is TGTGCCAGCAGCTTGGAACCGGGGAACACTGAAGCTTTCTTT.

The rearrangement joins TRBV19 to TRBJ2-1; D is undetermined. The CDR3 has 14 amino acids. Looked up from germline, CDR1 is LNHDA and CDR2 is SQIVND (reference sequence). Trimming removed 8 bases from V and 5 bases from J, with 16 bases in between. The CDR3 loop reads CASQATAAHNEQFF. For the CDR3, the DNA is TGTGCCAGTCAAGCAACCGCTGCCCACAATGAGCAGTTCTTC.

The chain joins TRBV29-1 to TRBJ1-2; 7 nucleotides match TRBD1. The CDR3 is made up of 13 amino acids. In germline, CDR1 is SQVTM, CDR2 ANQGSEA. V shed 5 bases, J shed 8 bases, and the junction held 11 bases outside the gene matches. The DNA of the CDR3 is TGCAGCGTTCGACAGGGAACTGTGTTAGGCTACACCTTC. The encoded protein is CSVRQGTVLGYTF.

The chain employs TRBV7-2 and TRBJ2-7, with 7 bases that match TRBD1. CDR1 and CDR2 (germline): SGHTA, FQGNSA. J gave up 6 bases and V 1 base, and 9 bases lay outside the gene matches. This CDR3 has 15 amino acids. The CDR3 DNA reads as TGTGCCAGCAGCTTAGATAACAGGGGAAACTCCGAGCAGTACTTC. It codes for CASSLDNRGNSEQYF.

The V and J genes are TRBV7-8 and TRBJ2-7; the D is unclear. Germline V gene lookup returns CDR1 SGHVS and CDR2 FQNEAQ. V dropped 3 bases and J dropped 0 bases, with 6 bases sitting between them. The CDR3 extends over 13 amino acids. The CDR3 nucleotides read TGTGCCAGCAGCTTTGGTAGCTCCTACGAGCAGTACTTC. Translating it yields CASSFGSSYEQYF.

The gene calls are TRBV5-4 and TRBJ2-1; 9 positions agree with TRBD2. The CDR3 has 16 amino acids. After removal of 4 bases from V and 10 bases from J, the junction contained 15 bases not matched to a gene. CDR1 SGHNT and CDR2 YYREEE come from the germline V gene (reference sequence). The CDR3 sequence: CASSPVWRGGGGEQFF. DNA for the CDR3: TGTGCCAGCAGCCCAGTATGGCGGGGGGGCGGGGGGGAGCAGTTCTTC.

The V call is TRBV27, the J call TRBJ2-7, with 8 bases fitting TRBD2. V shed 5 bases, J shed 2 bases, and the junction held 8 bases outside the gene matches. From germline, CDR1 is MNHEY and CDR2 SMNVEV (reference sequence). The CDR3 has 15 amino acids. The CDR3 region has the DNA TGTGCCAGCAGTCCCTCGGGGGGGCTTACCTACGAGCAGTACTTC. Translated, it gives CASSPSGGLTYEQYF.

The chain is built from TRBV5-4 and TRBJ2-3, with 12 bases matching TRBD1. Per germline, CDR1 SGHNT and CDR2 YYREEE (reference sequence). This CDR3 region has 16 residues. With 6 bases clipped from V and 4 bases from J, the junction kept 9 bases outside the gene matches. The CDR3 nucleotides read TGTGCCAGCACCAAGGGGGGACAGGGGGCGGCAGATACGCAGTATTTT. It translates to CASTKGGQGAADTQYF. The full variable domain, rest sourced from reference TRBV5-4 and TRBJ2-3, is ETGVTQSPTHLIKTRGQQVTLRCSSQSGHNTVSWYQQALGQGPQFIFQYYREEENGRGNFPPRFSGLQFPNYSSELNVNALELDDSALYLCASTKGGQGAADTQYFGPGTRLTVL.

The CDR3 DNA sequence: TGCGCCAGCACCACCGGGGGGAGGGTCGGGACTGAAGCTTTCTTT. This sequence encodes CASTTGGRVGTEAFF. The chain carries TRBV5-1 and TRBJ1-1, with a weak D call TRBD1 (5 bases). V was clipped by 6 bases and J by 5 bases, with 20 bases between them. There are 15 residues in the CDR3. The germline CDR1 and CDR2 sequences are SGHRS and YFSETQ.

This clone was picked up one time. J is TRBJ1-6 and V is TRBV15, with unresolved D. Per the germline V gene, CDR1 is LNHNV and CDR2 is YYDKDF (reference sequence). Trimming stripped 0 bases from V and 10 bases from J, with 7 bases between. This CDR3 region has 13 residues. The CDR3: CATSRDRESPLHF. In DNA form, the CDR3 reads TGTGCCACCAGCAGAGATCGGGAATCACCCCTCCACTTT.

Concerning this clone: Germline and junction disagree at one end, which may indicate a read error. The chain uses TRBV6-5 and TRBJ2-5; 9 bases fit TRBD1. Germline values: CDR1 MNHEY, CDR2 SVGAGI. This CDR3 has 14 residues. CDR3 in amino acids: CASRRTGVQQTQYF. The CDR3 region has the DNA TGTGCCAGCAGGCGGACAGGGGTCCAACAGACCCAGTACTTC.

About this clone: Other DNA variants within this sample encode the same CDR3. The chain combines TRBV24-1 with TRBJ2-2, with TRBD1 matching 12 bases. V was pared by 7 bases and J by 4 bases, with 0 bases of the junction left unmatched. The CDR3 length is 14 residues. Germline V CDR1 and CDR2: KGHDR, SFDVKD. The CDR3 region has the DNA TGTGCCACCAGGGGACAGGGGGCCACCGGGGAGCTGTTTTTT. Translating it yields CATRGQGATGELFF.

The rearrangement joins TRBV5-1 to TRBJ2-3; TRBD2 aligns across 12 bases. The length of the CDR3 is 17 residues. With V trimmed by 2 bases and J by 4 bases, 8 bases remained unmatched. Germline V gene lookup returns CDR1 SGHRS and CDR2 YFSETQ. CDR3 nucleotide sequence: TGCGCCAGCAGCTTCTCTCCTAGCGGGGGGGCCCCAGATACGCAGTATTTT. It yields the protein CASSFSPSGGAPDTQYF. The variable domain in full, with the rest retrieved from reference TRBV5-1 and TRBJ2-3, is KAGVTQTPRYLIKTRGQQVTLSCSPISGHRSVSWYQQTPGQGLQFLFEYFSETQRNKGNFPGRFSGRQFSNSRSEMNVSTLELGDSALYLCASSFSPSGGAPDTQYFGPGTRLTVL.

As for this clone: The identical CDR3 is also encoded by other nucleotide sequences in the sample. This sequence joins TRBV5-1 and TRBJ1-4; 7 positions agree with TRBD1. The germline CDR1 and CDR2 sequences are SGHRS and YFSETQ. J gave up 3 bases and V 4 bases, and 3 bases lay outside the gene matches. The CDR3 spans 14 residues. The CDR3 reads CASSPGTANEKLFF. In nucleotides, the CDR3 is TGCGCCAGCAGCCCGGGGACAGCTAATGAAAAACTGTTTTTT.

The rearrangement joins TRBV25-1 to TRBJ1-6; 8 nucleotides agree with TRBD1. The germline CDR1 and CDR2 sequences are MGHDK and SYGVNS. The junction had 9 bases not matched to a gene; V was cut back by 4 bases and J by 7 bases. The CDR3 is 16 residues long. CDR3 in amino acids: CASSGRPGTGNSPLHF. For the CDR3, the DNA is TGTGCCAGCAGTGGCCGTCCCGGGACAGGAAATTCACCCCTCCACTTT.